The 28 T cell receptor beta chains below come from one sample, sequenced in a study of post-analysis software for immune sequencing data. Study outcomes and limitations: When patients were compared with controls, 4 or 5 TRBV segments were more frequent, TRBV5-6, TRBV5-1 and TRBV20-1 among them.

Tagging with unique molecular identifiers was a feature of the TCR beta cDNA libraries. Each CDR3 protein gets one entry after TCRdb re-called the PCR reads with MiXCR. The repertoire holds fewer than 550,000 distinct CDR3 sequences, with around 31% as singletons. These receptors lack a known antigen. Sample: blood. The origin of the receptors is a girl under 18 with multiple sclerosis.

The sample holds a few counts of this clonotype. This chain connects TRBV6-6 to TRBJ1-2; D is perhaps TRBD1 (5 bases). Germline assignment: CDR1 MNHNY and CDR2 SVGAGI (reference sequence). The CDR3 contains 15 residues. V was cut by 2 bases and J by 4 bases, with 14 bases left in between. CDR3 in DNA: TGTGCCAGCAGTTACGCGCCGGCACAGGCCTATGGCTACACCTTC. Residues: CASSYAPAQAYGYTF.

The rearrangement uses TRBV5-1 and TRBJ1-2; D gene ambiguous. Germline V lookup: CDR1 SGHRS, CDR2 YFSETQ. V lost 0 bases, J lost 3 bases, and 15 bases lay in between. The CDR3 totals 16 residues. DNA for the CDR3: TGCGCCAGCAGCTTGGCCTTGGGAAGGGTGGACTATGGCTACACCTTC. This sequence encodes CASSLALGRVDYGYTF.

This clonotype was found a few times. The chain couples TRBV6-5 to TRBJ2-1; possible D gene TRBD2, 6 bases. The CDR3 is 16 amino acids. Germline CDR1 is MNHEY and CDR2 is SVGAGI. V lost 0 bases to trimming and J lost 0 bases, with 9 bases between them. The CDR3 bases are TGTGCCAGCAGTTACTCGTGGGGGGACTCCTACAATGAGCAGTTCTTC. It encodes CASSYSWGDSYNEQFF.

The genes are TRBV5-1 and TRBJ2-7; 9 positions match TRBD1. CDR3 length: 16 amino acids. Germline CDR1 and CDR2: SGHRS and YFSETQ. Trimming at V came to 3 bases and at J to 6 bases, leaving 13 bases not matched to a gene. The CDR3 DNA sequence: TGCGCCAGCAGCTCGGTATCCGGGACAGGGTACCGCGAGCAGTACTTC. It encodes CASSSVSGTGYREQYF.

The chain links TRBV9 to TRBJ1-1; no firm D call. V was cut by 3 bases and J by 0 bases, with 15 bases left in between. Germline CDR1 is SGDLS and CDR2 is YYNGEE. This CDR3 region has 16 residues. The CDR3 coding sequence is TGTGCCAGCAGCGCCGGTCAACTTGGACTGAACACTGAAGCTTTCTTT. Protein sequence: CASSAGQLGLNTEAFF.

This rearrangement joins TRBV7-9 to TRBJ1-2; D uncertain. Germline CDR1 reads SEHNR; CDR2 reads FQNEAQ (reference sequence). The CDR3 is 14 residues long. The V end lost 4 bases, the J end lost 2 bases, and 11 bases lay between the germline ends. CDR3 nucleotides: TGTGCCAGCAGCTATCAGCGAACAAACTATGGCTACACCTTC. This translates into CASSYQRTNYGYTF.

This clonotype appeared a few times. CDR3 DNA: TGTGCCACCAGTGTGACAGGGGGCTCAGATACGCAGTATTTT. This encodes CATSVTGGSDTQYF. The chain has TRBV24-1 and TRBJ2-3, with 10 bases identical to TRBD1. The CDR3 is made up of 14 amino acids. The V gene's germline CDR1 is KGHDR and CDR2 SFDVKD. V was clipped by 5 bases and J by 4 bases; unmatched bases: 2.

Notes on this clonotype: The junction differs from germline at one of its ends, possibly a read error. The V gene is TRBV7-9, the J gene TRBJ2-3; D call uncertain. The CDR3 contains 13 residues. Germline CDR1 is SEHNR and CDR2 is FQNEAQ (reference sequence). The CDR3 DNA follows: TGTGCCAGCACCGATCGAACGGCTTATACGCAGGATTTT. Residues: CASTDRTAYTQDF.

For this clonotype: The junction and the germline gene differ at one end; a read error may be behind it. The genes are TRBV20-1 and TRBJ1-2; D gene uncertain. The germline V gene has CDR1 DFQATT and CDR2 SNEGSKA (reference sequence). CDR3 length equals 13 residues. CDR3 in DNA: TGCAGTGCCCTTGGCAGAGCTAACTATGGCTACATCTTC. This codes for CSALGRANYGYIF.

The chain employs TRBV29-1 and TRBJ1-6; possible D gene TRBD1, 6 bases. V was cut by 4 bases and J by 10 bases, with 14 bases left in between. The length of the CDR3 is 13 residues. In germline, CDR1 is SQVTM, CDR2 ANQGSEA. CDR3 DNA: TGCAGCGTTGGTTCAGGGGTAGGGTCACCCCTCCACTTT. Residues: CSVGSGVGSPLHF.

The V and J genes are TRBV5-1 and TRBJ2-7; 7 bases agree with TRBD1. Germline trimming cut 0 bases from V and 7 bases from J; bases unmatched to any gene: 7. CDR1 and CDR2 (germline): SGHRS, YFSETQ. The CDR3 spans 14 residues. The CDR3 is CASSLVQGTLEQYF. CDR3 nucleotide sequence: TGCGCCAGCAGCTTGGTACAGGGGACCCTTGAGCAGTACTTC.

This clonotype was seen a few times. J is TRBJ1-1 and V is TRBV20-1, with D perhaps TRBD1 (6 bases). The CDR3 totals 15 residues. Trimming removed 3 bases from V and 4 bases from J, with 18 bases in between. Germline assignment: CDR1 DFQATT and CDR2 SNEGSKA (reference sequence). CDR3: CSARESGQKSTEAFF. CDR3 nucleotide sequence: TGCAGTGCTAGGGAGTCCGGACAGAAGAGCACTGAAGCTTTCTTT.

On this clonotype: A read error may be the cause here, since a much bigger clone is one base away. The CDR3 loop reads CASSSSGGQPQHF. The CDR3 DNA follows: TGTGCCAGCAGTTCCTCGGGGGGTCAGCCCCAGCATTTT. The V call is TRBV12-3 or TRBV12-4, the J call TRBJ1-5; a weak D match, TRBD1 (5 bases). This CDR3 has 13 residues. The V end lost 4 bases, the J end lost 6 bases, and 10 bases lay between the germline ends.

Comments on this clonotype: The junction departs from the called germline gene at one end, perhaps through a read error. V is TRBV10-2 and J is TRBJ1-4; D gene uncertain. The CDR3 runs 13 residues. Germline-derived CDR1 and CDR2 are WSHSY and SAAADI. CDR3 nucleotide sequence: TGCTCCAGCAGGCCACCCACTAATGAAAAACTGTTTTTT. Protein sequence: CSSRPPTNEKLFF.

V is TRBV3-1 and J is TRBJ2-7, with 9 bases aligning to TRBD2. The J call may be mistaken, given a closer DNA end match to TRBJ2-5. CDR3 size: 16 residues. Germline V gene lookup returns CDR1 LGHDT and CDR2 YNNKEL (reference sequence). The CDR3 reads CASSQDWGGGAETQYF. The CDR3 DNA sequence: TGTGCCAGCAGCCAAGATTGGGGCGGGGGGGCCGAGACCCAGTACTTC.

A word on this clonotype: Mismatch with germline at one junction end may stem from a read error. The chain carries TRBV2 and TRBJ1-2; maybe TRBD1 (6 bases). The CDR3 totals 14 residues. Germline assignment: CDR1 SNHLY and CDR2 FYNNEI. DNA of the CDR3: TGTGCCAGCAGTGAGGGGGCGCAGGACTATGGCTGCACCTTC. It yields the protein CASSEGAQDYGCTF.

The rearrangement links TRBV5-1 to TRBJ1-1; no clear D gene. The V gene lost 2 bases and the J gene lost 5 bases, with 7 bases spanning the gap. This CDR3 region has 12 residues. Looked up from germline, CDR1 is SGHRS and CDR2 is YFSETQ. The DNA for the CDR3 is TGCGCCAGCAGCTTCGGGGAGACTGAAGCTTTCTTT. Amino acid sequence: CASSFGETEAFF.

The chain employs TRBV11-2 and TRBJ2-7; TRBD2 agrees at 7 bases. This CDR3 comprises 15 residues. V shed 0 bases and J 1 base; nucleotides not matched to a gene: 3. Germline lookup yields CDR1 SGHAT and CDR2 FQNNGV. CDR3 sequence (DNA): TGTGCCAGCAGCTTAGATGGGGGGGTGTCCTACGAGCAGTACTTC. This translates into CASSLDGGVSYEQYF.

A few counts support this clonotype. The chain uses TRBV15 and TRBJ2-3, with 7 nucleotides matching TRBD1. This CDR3 has 15 amino acids. The germline V gene has CDR1 LNHNV and CDR2 YYDKDF (reference sequence). The ends lost 5 bases at V and 2 bases at J; junction bases unmatched: 7. The chain's CDR3 is CATSFDRAFTDTQYF. The CDR3 DNA follows: TGTGCCACCAGCTTCGACAGGGCGTTCACAGATACGCAGTATTTT.

This clonotype was picked up a small number of times. The CDR3 DNA is TGTGCCAGCAGCTTACAAAACGTTGGGACAATCTATGGCTACACCTTC. Encoded protein: CASSLQNVGTIYGYTF. V and J are TRBV7-9 and TRBJ1-2; tentatively, D is TRBD1 (6 bases). The CDR3 has 16 amino acids. Per germline, CDR1 SEHNR and CDR2 FQNEAQ (reference sequence). V lost 2 bases, J lost 4 bases, and 17 bases lay in between.

This clonotype was seen more than once but under ten times. The V call is TRBV9, the J call TRBJ2-5, with D maybe TRBD1 (5 bases). There are 14 residues in the CDR3. Germline V gene sequence: CDR1 SGDLS, CDR2 YYNGEE. V lost 0 bases to trimming and J lost 5 bases, with 11 bases between them. The CDR3 DNA sequence: TGTGCCAGCAGCGTAGATCAGGGTGGGGAGACCCAGTACTTC. Protein: CASSVDQGGETQYF.

This rearrangement joins TRBV24-1 to TRBJ2-1, with 13 bases aligning to TRBD2. Germline CDR1 KGHDR, CDR2 SFDVKD. With 4 bases clipped from V and 7 bases from J, the junction kept 9 bases outside the gene matches. CDR3 length equals 17 residues. The CDR3 loop is CATSDPGTSGDLNEQFF. For the CDR3, the DNA is TGTGCCACCAGTGACCCCGGGACTAGCGGGGACTTAAATGAGCAGTTCTTC.

The chain has TRBV10-3 and TRBJ2-3; the D gene is possibly TRBD1 (5 bases). The germline V and J ends were trimmed by 0 bases and 2 bases, with 18 bases remaining between them. The CDR3 has 18 amino acids. Germline values: CDR1 ENHRY, CDR2 SYGVKD. The CDR3 sequence: CAISESTGPNLFTDTQYF. The CDR3 nucleotides are TGTGCCATCAGTGAGTCAACAGGCCCCAACTTATTCACAGATACGCAGTATTTT.

Only a few counts were recorded for this clonotype. This chain connects TRBV29-1 to TRBJ2-7, with 7 bases lining up with TRBD1. Germline lookup yields CDR1 SQVTM and CDR2 ANQGSEA. V gave up 4 bases and J gave up 1 base; unmatched junction bases: 4. The CDR3 loop spans 13 amino acids. The DNA of the CDR3 is TGCAGCGTTGTGGACAGGACGTCCTACGAGCAGTACTTC. Its translation is CSVVDRTSYEQYF.

There are a few counts of this clonotype. The chain employs TRBV7-2 and TRBJ2-7; D is uncertain. V lost 3 bases to trimming and J lost 1 base, with 7 bases between them. The CDR3 length is 13 residues. Looked up from germline, CDR1 is SGHTA and CDR2 is FQGNSA. The CDR3 nucleotides are TGTGCCAGCAGCTTTAGCCTATCCTACGAGCAGTACTTC. Its protein product is CASSFSLSYEQYF.

In regard to this clonotype: The junction differs from germline at one of its ends, possibly a read error. J is TRBJ1-5 and V is TRBV20-1; 9 nucleotides align to TRBD1. Germline values: CDR1 DFQATT, CDR2 SNEGSKA (reference sequence). The CDR3 covers 16 residues. As DNA, the CDR3 is TGCAATGCTCCTACAGGGGGCTCAGGGAACAATCAGCCCCAGCATTTT. Residues: CNAPTGGSGNNQPQHF.

The V gene is TRBV5-1, the J gene TRBJ1-1; no definite D call. Trimming left V 3 bases short and J 4 bases short, with 13 bases between. This CDR3 spans 14 amino acids. Germline V gene sequence: CDR1 SGHRS, CDR2 YFSETQ. CDR3 residues: CASSSGTRGTEAFF. The CDR3 nucleotides read TGCGCCAGCAGCTCGGGTACACGGGGCACTGAAGCTTTCTTT.

The chain joins TRBV12-3 or TRBV12-4 to TRBJ2-5, with D unresolved. V was shortened by 3 bases and J by 3 bases, with 8 bases between the two germline ends. The CDR3 runs to 13 residues. The CDR3 loop is CASSFNEEETQYF. The CDR3 nucleotides are TGTGCCAGCAGTTTCAACGAAGAAGAGACCCAGTACTTC.